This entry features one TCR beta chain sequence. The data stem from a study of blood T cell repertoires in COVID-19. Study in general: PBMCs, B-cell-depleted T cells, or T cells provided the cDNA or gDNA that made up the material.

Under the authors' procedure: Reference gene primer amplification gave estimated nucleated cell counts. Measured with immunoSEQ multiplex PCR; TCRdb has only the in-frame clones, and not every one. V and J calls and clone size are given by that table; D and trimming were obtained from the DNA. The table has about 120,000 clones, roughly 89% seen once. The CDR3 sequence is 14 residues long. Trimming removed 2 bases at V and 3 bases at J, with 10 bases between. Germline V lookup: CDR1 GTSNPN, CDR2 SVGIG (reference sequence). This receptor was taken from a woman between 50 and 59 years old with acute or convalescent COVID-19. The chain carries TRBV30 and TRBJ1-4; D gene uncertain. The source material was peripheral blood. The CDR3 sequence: CAWSRSWSNEKLFF. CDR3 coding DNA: TGTGCCTGGAGTAGGAGTTGGTCTAATGAAAAACTGTTTTTT.